One and the same sample provided the 16 T cell receptor beta chains below, sequenced in a study of Ad26.COV2.S vaccination and SARS-CoV-2 variants. Measured with immunoSEQ multiplex PCR; TCRdb has only the in-frame clones, and not every one. The data show around 300,000 clones, approximately 90% seen once. As for treatment: about 20 received Ad26.COV2.S at low or high dose, single or two shots; about 5 received placebo; per-sample allocation not given. Samples came from day 63 after the first vaccine or placebo injection. This specimen consisted of peripheral blood, obtained in a trial of Ad26.COV2.S vaccine versus placebo. The receptors were sampled from a person between 18 and 65 years old who received the Ad26.COV2.S COVID-19 vaccine or a placebo.

This clone was counted only a few times. This chain uses TRBV28 with TRBJ2-2; D uncertain. CDR3 length: 12 residues. V lost 9 bases to trimming and J lost 4 bases, with 9 bases between them. Germline V lookup: CDR1 MDHEN, CDR2 SYDVKM. For the CDR3, the DNA is TGTGCCAGTCGGTTCGCCACCGGGGAGCTGTTTTTT. Its protein is CASRFATGELFF.

This clone was recorded a few times. The V call is TRBV6-2 or TRBV6-3, the J call TRBJ2-3; the match to TRBD2 covers 13 bases. In germline, CDR1 is MNHEY, CDR2 SVGEGT. V lost 2 bases to trimming and J lost 4 bases; unmatched junction nucleotides: 0. The CDR3 loop spans 15 amino acids. For the CDR3, the DNA is TGTGCCAGCAGTTACACTAGCGGGGGGGCAGATACGCAGTATTTT. Translated, it gives CASSYTSGGADTQYF.

The chain links TRBV7-2 to TRBJ1-1, with 7 bases matching TRBD1. The CDR3 consists of 14 residues. V shed 1 base and J 7 bases; nucleotides not matched to a gene: 6. Germline CDR1 SGHTA, CDR2 FQGNSA. The CDR3 DNA follows: TGTGCCAGCAGCTTAGTTCGAGGGACAGTTGAAGCTTTCTTT. Translated, it gives CASSLVRGTVEAFF.

The chain has TRBV24-1 and TRBJ2-1; weak D call: TRBD1 (6 bases). Germline V lookup: CDR1 KGHDR, CDR2 SFDVKD. The CDR3 loop spans 13 amino acids. The V and J ends lost 4 bases and 8 bases respectively, with 11 bases between them. CDR3 nucleotides: TGTGCCACCAGTGAACAGGGAATCGATGAGCAGTTCTTC. It translates to CATSEQGIDEQFF.

This chain connects TRBV29-1 to TRBJ2-5; 10 bases align to TRBD2. The CDR3 contains 14 residues. Trimming took 6 bases from V and 2 from J; bases not matched to a gene: 6. Germline CDR1 and CDR2: SQVTM and ANQGSEA. CDR3 bases: TGCAGCGTGAAACTAGCGGGGTGGCAAGAGACCCAGTACTTC. It translates to CSVKLAGWQETQYF.

The V and J genes are TRBV10-2 and TRBJ1-1, with a weak D call TRBD1 (5 bases). Germline V CDR1 and CDR2: WSHSY, SAAADI. This CDR3 has 12 residues. The V gene lost 2 bases and the J gene lost 11 bases, with 12 bases spanning the gap. The CDR3, as DNA: TGCGCCAGCAGTGAGGGGGGAGTCCGGGCTTTCTTT. It codes for CASSEGGVRAFF.

The gene calls are TRBV5-5 and TRBJ2-1; TRBD2 agrees at 10 bases. The trim removed 2 bases at V and 3 bases at J, leaving 2 bases unmatched. CDR1 and CDR2 (germline): SGHKS, YYEKEE (reference sequence). This CDR3 contains 15 residues. CDR3 region: CASSFLAGDYNEQFF. The CDR3 coding sequence is TGTGCCAGCAGCTTTCTAGCGGGGGACTACAATGAGCAGTTCTTC. Full variable domain (rest looked up from reference TRBV5-5 and TRBJ2-1): DAGVTQSPTHLIKTRGQQVTLRCSPISGHKSVSWYQQVLGQGPQFIFQYYEKEERGRGNFPDRFSARQFPNYSSELNVNALLLGDSALYLCASSFLAGDYNEQFFGPGTRLTVL.

This chain links TRBV19 with TRBJ1-5; no reliable D call. The length of the CDR3 is 14 residues. CDR1 LNHDA and CDR2 SQIVND come from the germline V gene (reference sequence). The germline V and J ends were trimmed by 3 bases and 10 bases, with 16 bases remaining between them. The CDR3 sequence: CASSIIREGRPQHF. CDR3 nucleotides: TGTGCCAGTAGTATTATTCGGGAAGGGAGACCCCAGCATTTT.

This chain uses TRBV13 with TRBJ2-5, with D perhaps TRBD2 (6 bases). Trimming shortened V by 1 base and J by 3 bases, and 9 bases separated the two germline ends. The CDR3 runs to 14 residues. Germline V gives CDR1 PRHDT, CDR2 FYEKMQ (reference sequence). The CDR3 protein is CASSLAGGEETQYF. Written as DNA, the CDR3 is TGTGCCAGCAGCTTAGCTGGAGGGGAAGAGACCCAGTACTTC. The full variable domain, with the rest looked up from reference TRBV13 and TRBJ2-5, is AAGVIQSPRHLIKEKRETATLKCYPIPRHDTVYWYQQGPGQDPQFLISFYEKMQSDKGSIPDRFSAQQFSDYHSELNMSSLELGDSALYFCASSLAGGEETQYFGPGTRLLVL.

To note about this clone: This specimen includes other DNA sequences encoding the same CDR3. V gene TRBV6-5 combines with J gene TRBJ1-4; D is possibly TRBD1 (6 bases). The CDR3 sequence is 13 residues long. CDR1 and CDR2 (germline): MNHEY, SVGAGI. V was trimmed by 0 bases and J by 7 bases, leaving 6 bases between them. Here the CDR3 DNA reads TGTGCCAGCAGTTACTCGACAGGTGAAAAACTGTTTTTT. Protein: CASSYSTGEKLFF.

The chain employs TRBV6-2 or TRBV6-3 and TRBJ1-2; the D gene is possibly TRBD1 (6 bases). The CDR3 length is 13 residues. The germline V gene encodes CDR1 MNHEY and CDR2 SVGEGT. V lost 2 bases to trimming and J lost 8 bases, with 12 bases between them. The CDR3 reads CASSYGQGPGYTF. CDR3 in DNA: TGTGCCAGCAGTTACGGCCAGGGGCCCGGCTACACCTTC.

The chain recombines TRBV28 with TRBJ2-3; D is possibly TRBD1 (6 bases). V lost 3 bases, J lost 3 bases, and 16 bases lay in between. The CDR3 sequence is 16 residues long. Germline CDR1 reads MDHEN; CDR2 reads SYDVKM. CDR3 nucleotide sequence: TGTGCCAGCAGTTTCCCCACAGGGATGTGGACAGATACGCAGTATTTT. As protein: CASSFPTGMWTDTQYF.

The V and J genes are TRBV29-1 and TRBJ1-2; TRBD1 aligns across 11 bases. In germline, CDR1 is SQVTM, CDR2 ANQGSEA. This CDR3 spans 15 amino acids. V trimming: 4 bases; J trimming: 6 bases; junction bases outside the gene matches: 10. The CDR3 coding sequence is TGCAGCGTTGCTGGGGCGGGGACAGGGGGAAATGGCTACACCTTC. Protein: CSVAGAGTGGNGYTF.

As to this clone: In the same sample, other DNA sequences code for this CDR3. The chain's CDR3 is CASSLSGQGSYEQYF. The CDR3 DNA reads TGTGCCAGCAGTTTATCGGGACAGGGCTCCTACGAGCAGTACTTC. The chain employs TRBV28 and TRBJ2-7; 9 bases are shared with TRBD1. J lost 0 bases, V lost 1 base, and 1 base had no gene match. Germline loops: CDR1 MDHEN, CDR2 SYDVKM. This CDR3 comprises 15 residues.

The sample holds one count of this clone. The chain recombines TRBV11-2 with TRBJ1-5; no reliable D call. Germline CDR1 SGHAT, CDR2 FQNNGV. The germline V and J ends were trimmed by 5 bases and 4 bases, with 9 bases remaining between them. The CDR3 length is 13 residues. CDR3 region: CASSRIDNQPQHF. For the CDR3, the DNA is TGTGCCAGCAGCCGTATTGATAATCAGCCCCAGCATTTT.

Only a few counts were recorded for this clone. CDR3 loop: CSVEAATDTGELFF. In nucleotides, the CDR3 is TGCAGCGTTGAAGCTGCCACCGATACCGGGGAGCTGTTTTTT. The chain carries TRBV29-1 and TRBJ2-2; no definite D call. This CDR3 is 14 amino acids long. Germline loops: CDR1 SQVTM, CDR2 ANQGSEA. Trimming took off 1 base at V and 5 bases at J, with 11 bases between the two ends.